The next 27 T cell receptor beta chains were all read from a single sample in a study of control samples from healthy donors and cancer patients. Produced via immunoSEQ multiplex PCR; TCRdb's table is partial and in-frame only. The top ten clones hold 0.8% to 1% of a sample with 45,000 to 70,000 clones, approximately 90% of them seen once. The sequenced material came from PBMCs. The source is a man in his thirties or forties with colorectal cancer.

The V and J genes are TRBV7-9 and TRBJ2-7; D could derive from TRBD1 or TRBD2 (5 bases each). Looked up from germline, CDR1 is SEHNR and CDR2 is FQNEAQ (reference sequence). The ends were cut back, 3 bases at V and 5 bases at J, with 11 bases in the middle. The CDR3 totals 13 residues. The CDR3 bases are TGTGCCAGCAGCTTGTCAGGGAGTAACGAGCAGTACTTC. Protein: CASSLSGSNEQYF. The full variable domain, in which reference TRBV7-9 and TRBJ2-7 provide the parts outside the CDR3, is DTGVSQNPRHKITKRGQNVTFRCDPISEHNRLYWYRQTLGQGPEFLTYFQNEAQLEKSRLLSDRFSAERPKGSFSTLEIQRTEQGDSAMYLCASSLSGSNEQYFGPGTRLTVT.

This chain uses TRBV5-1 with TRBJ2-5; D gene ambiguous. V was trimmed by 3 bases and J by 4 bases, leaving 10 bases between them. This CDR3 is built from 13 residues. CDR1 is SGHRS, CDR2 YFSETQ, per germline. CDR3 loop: CASSWAVSETQYF. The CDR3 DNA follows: TGCGCCAGCAGCTGGGCAGTTTCAGAGACCCAGTACTTC.

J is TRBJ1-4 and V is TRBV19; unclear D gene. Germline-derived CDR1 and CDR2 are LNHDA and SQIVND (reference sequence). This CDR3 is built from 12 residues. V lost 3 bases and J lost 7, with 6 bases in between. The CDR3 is CASSMRSEKLFF. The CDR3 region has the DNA TGTGCCAGTAGTATGCGCTCTGAAAAACTGTTTTTT.

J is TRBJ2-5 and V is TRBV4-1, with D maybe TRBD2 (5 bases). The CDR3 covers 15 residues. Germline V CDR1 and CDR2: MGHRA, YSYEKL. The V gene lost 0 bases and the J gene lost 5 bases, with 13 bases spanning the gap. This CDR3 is CASSQDPGPGETQYF. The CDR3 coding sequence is TGCGCCAGCAGCCAAGACCCCGGGCCGGGGGAGACCCAGTACTTC.

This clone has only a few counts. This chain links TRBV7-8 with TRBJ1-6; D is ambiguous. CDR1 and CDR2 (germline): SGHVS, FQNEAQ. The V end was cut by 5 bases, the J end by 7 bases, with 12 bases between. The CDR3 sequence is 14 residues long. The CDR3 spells CASSRRETNSPLHF. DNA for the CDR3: TGTGCCAGCAGCCGCCGGGAGACGAATTCACCCCTCCACTTT.

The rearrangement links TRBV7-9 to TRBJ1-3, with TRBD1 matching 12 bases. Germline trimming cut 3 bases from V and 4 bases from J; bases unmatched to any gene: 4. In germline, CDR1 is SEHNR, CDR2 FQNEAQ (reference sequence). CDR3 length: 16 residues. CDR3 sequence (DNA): TGTGCCAGCAGCTTGGGACAGGGGGCTTCCGGAAACACCATATATTTT. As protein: CASSLGQGASGNTIYF.

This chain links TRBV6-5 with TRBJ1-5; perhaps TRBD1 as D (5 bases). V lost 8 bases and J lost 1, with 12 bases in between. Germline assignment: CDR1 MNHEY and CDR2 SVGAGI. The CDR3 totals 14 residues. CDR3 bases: TGTGCCAGCGATACCGGGACCAGCAATCAGCCCCAGCATTTT. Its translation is CASDTGTSNQPQHF.

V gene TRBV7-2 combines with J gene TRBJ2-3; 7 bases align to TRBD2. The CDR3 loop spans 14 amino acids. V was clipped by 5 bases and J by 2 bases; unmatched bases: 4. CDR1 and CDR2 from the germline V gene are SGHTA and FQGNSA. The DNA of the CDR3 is TGTGCCAGCAGCCCAGGACTAGTCACAGATACGCAGTATTTT. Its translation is CASSPGLVTDTQYF.

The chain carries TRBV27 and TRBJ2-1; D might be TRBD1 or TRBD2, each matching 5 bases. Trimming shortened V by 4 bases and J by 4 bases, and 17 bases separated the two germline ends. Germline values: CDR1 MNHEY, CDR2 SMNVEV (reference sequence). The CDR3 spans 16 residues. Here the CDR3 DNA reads TGTGCCAGCAGTTCAACTTTCGTGGGGGTGTACAATGAGCAGTTCTTC. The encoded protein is CASSSTFVGVYNEQFF.

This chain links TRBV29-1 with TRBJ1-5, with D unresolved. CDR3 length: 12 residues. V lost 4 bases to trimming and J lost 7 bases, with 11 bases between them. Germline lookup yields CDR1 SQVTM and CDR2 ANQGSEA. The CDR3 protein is CSVGGVEQPQHF. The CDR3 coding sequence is TGCAGCGTTGGTGGGGTTGAACAGCCCCAGCATTTT. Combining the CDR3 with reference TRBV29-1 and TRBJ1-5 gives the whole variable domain SAVISQKPSRDICQRGTSLTIQCQVDSQVTMMFWYRQQPGQSLTLIATANQGSEATYESGFVIDKFPISRPNLTFSTLTVSNMSPEDSSIYLCSVGGVEQPQHFGDGTRLSIL.

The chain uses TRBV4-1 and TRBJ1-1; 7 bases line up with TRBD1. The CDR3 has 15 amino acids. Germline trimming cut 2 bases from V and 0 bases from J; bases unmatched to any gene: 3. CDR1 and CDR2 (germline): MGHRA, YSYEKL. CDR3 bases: TGCGCCAGCAGCCAAAGCAGGGGGATGAACACTGAAGCTTTCTTT. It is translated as CASSQSRGMNTEAFF.

CDR3 sequence (DNA): TGTGCCAGCTCACCCATCGCGCAATCGGGAGAAAAACTGTTTTTT. Translated: CASSPIAQSGEKLFF. The chain recombines TRBV18 with TRBJ1-4; D gene unclear. Trimming pared 3 bases from V and 8 bases from J, leaving 16 bases between. The CDR3 has 15 amino acids. Per the germline V gene, CDR1 is KGHSH and CDR2 is LQKENI. The full variable domain, rest sourced from reference TRBV18 and TRBJ1-4, is NAGVMQNPRHLVRRRGQEARLRCSPMKGHSHVYWYRQLPEEGLKFMVYLQKENIIDESGMPKERFSAEFPKEGPSILRIQQVVRGDSAAYFCASSPIAQSGEKLFFGSGTQLSVL.

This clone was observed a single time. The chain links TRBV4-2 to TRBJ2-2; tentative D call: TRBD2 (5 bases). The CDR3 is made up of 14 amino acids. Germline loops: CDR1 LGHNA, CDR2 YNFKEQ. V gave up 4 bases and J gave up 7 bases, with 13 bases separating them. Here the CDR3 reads CASSPPRGGGELFF. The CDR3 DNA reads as TGTGCCAGCAGCCCTCCCCGGGGTGGCGGGGAGCTGTTTTTT.

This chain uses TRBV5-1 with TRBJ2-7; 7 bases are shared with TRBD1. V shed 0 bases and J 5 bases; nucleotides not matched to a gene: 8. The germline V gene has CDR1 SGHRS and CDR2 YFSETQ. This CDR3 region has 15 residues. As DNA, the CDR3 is TGCGCCAGCAGCTTGGTTCAGGGGGTAGACCACGAGCAGTACGTC. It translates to CASSLVQGVDHEQYV.

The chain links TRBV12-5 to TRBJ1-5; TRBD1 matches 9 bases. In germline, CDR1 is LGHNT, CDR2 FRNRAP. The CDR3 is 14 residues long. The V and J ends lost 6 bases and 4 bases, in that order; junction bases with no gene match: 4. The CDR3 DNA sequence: TGTGCTAGTGGCGCGGGACAGGGAAATCAGCCCCAGCATTTT. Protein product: CASGAGQGNQPQHF.

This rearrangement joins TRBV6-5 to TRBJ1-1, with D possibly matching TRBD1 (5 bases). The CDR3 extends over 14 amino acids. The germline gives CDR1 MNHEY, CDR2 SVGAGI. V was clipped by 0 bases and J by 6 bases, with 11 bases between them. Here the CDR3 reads CASSYSSGIPEAFF. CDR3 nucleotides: TGTGCCAGCAGTTACTCATCAGGGATCCCTGAAGCTTTCTTT.

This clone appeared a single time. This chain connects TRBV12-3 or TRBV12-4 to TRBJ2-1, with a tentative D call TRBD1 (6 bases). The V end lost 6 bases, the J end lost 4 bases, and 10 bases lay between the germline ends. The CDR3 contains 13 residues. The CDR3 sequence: CASSTGQYNEQFF. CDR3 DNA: TGTGCCAGCAGCACCGGACAGTACAATGAGCAGTTCTTC.

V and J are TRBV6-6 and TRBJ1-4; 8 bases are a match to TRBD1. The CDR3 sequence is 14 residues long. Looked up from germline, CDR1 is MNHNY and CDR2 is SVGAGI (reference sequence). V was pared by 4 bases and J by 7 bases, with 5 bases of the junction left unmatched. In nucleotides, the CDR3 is TGTGCCAGCAGTTGGACCGGGACAGGTGAAAAACTGTTTTTT. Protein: CASSWTGTGEKLFF.

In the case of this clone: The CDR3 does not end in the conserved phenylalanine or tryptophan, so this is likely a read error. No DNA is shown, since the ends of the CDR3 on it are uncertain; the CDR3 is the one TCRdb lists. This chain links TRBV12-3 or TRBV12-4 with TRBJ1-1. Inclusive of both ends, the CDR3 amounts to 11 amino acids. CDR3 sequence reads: CASSLGYGEEV.

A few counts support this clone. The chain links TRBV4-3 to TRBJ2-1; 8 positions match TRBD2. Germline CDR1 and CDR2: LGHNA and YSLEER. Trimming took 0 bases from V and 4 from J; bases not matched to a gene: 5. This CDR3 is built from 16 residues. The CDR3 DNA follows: TGCGCCAGCAGCCAAGATGGGGTAGCGGGGTACAATGAGCAGTTCTTC. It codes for CASSQDGVAGYNEQFF.

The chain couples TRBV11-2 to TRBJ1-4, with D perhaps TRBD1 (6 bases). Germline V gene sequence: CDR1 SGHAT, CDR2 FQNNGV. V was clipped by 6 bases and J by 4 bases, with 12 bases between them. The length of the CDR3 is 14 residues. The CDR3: CASRLRGVNEKLFF. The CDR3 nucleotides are TGTGCCAGCAGACTCAGGGGAGTTAATGAAAAACTGTTTTTT.

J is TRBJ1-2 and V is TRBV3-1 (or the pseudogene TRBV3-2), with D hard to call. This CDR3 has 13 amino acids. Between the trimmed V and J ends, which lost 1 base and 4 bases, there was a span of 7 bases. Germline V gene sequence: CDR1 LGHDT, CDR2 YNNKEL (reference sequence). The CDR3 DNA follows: TGTGCCAGCAGCCAAGGATTGATCTATGGCTACACCTTC. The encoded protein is CASSQGLIYGYTF.

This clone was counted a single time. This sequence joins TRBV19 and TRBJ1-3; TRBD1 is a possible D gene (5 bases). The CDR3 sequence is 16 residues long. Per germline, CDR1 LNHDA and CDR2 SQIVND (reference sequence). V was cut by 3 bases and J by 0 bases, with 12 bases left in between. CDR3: CASSIRGLSSGNTIYF. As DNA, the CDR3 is TGTGCCAGTAGTATCCGGGGCCTCAGCTCTGGAAACACCATATATTTT.

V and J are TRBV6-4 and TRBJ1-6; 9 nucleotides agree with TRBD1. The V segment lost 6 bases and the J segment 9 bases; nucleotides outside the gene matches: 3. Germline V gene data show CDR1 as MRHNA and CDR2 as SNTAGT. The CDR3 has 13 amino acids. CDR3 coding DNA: TGTGCCAGCAGCCTGACAGGGGGTTCACCCCTCCACTTT. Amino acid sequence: CASSLTGGSPLHF.

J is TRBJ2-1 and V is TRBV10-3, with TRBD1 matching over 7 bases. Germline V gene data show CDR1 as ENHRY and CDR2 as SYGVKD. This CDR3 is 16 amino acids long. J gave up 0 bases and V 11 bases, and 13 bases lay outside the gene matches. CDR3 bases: TGTGCCGTCCGGGACAGTGGAAGATCCTCCTACAATGAGCAGTTCTTC. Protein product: CAVRDSGRSSYNEQFF.

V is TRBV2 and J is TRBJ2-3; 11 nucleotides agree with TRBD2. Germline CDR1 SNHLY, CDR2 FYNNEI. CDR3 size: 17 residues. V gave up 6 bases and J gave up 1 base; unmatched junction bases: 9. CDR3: CASSLAGGNSGTDTQYF. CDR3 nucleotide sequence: TGTGCCAGCAGCCTAGCGGGGGGTAACAGTGGCACAGATACGCAGTATTTT. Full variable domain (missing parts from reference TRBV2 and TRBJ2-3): EPEVTQTPSHQVTQMGQEVILRCVPISNHLYFYWYRQILGQKVEFLVSFYNNEISEKSEIFDDQFSVERPDGSNFTLKIRSTKLEDSAMYFCASSLAGGNSGTDTQYFGPGTRLTVL.

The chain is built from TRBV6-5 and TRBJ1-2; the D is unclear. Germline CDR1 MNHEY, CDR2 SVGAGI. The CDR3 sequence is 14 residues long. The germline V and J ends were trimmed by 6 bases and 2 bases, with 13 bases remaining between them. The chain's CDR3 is CASRPPTLNYGYTF. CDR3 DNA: TGTGCCAGCAGGCCGCCGACACTCAACTATGGCTACACCTTC.